The present T cell receptor beta chain was sequenced within a study of shared clonotypes between healthy human individuals. Study conclusions and caveats: It was expected that sequencing depth would affect clonotype sharing among donors. Larger estimated richness was generally seen in naive subsets than in memory subsets.

This CDR3 contains 15 residues. The germline V gene has CDR1 SGHKS and CDR2 YYEKEE (reference sequence). Between the trimmed V and J ends, which lost 3 bases and 7 bases, there was a span of 19 bases. This clone appeared once. Its antigen remains unknown. Assay execution took place at the deep level. On sorted subsets, replicate PCRs used approximately 190 ng DNA, or about 30,000 T cell genomes. TCRdb keeps only in-frame clones here, not all; method: immunoSEQ multiplex PCR. In the table there are some 1,400,000 clones, about 96% of which are singletons. This TCR was recovered from a man aged 25-45 years in good health. The rearrangement uses TRBV5-5 and TRBJ1-2; TRBD1 is a possible D gene (5 bases). The source material was naive CD4+ T cells sorted from blood. The subset here: CD45RA+ positively selected. The CDR3 coding sequence is TGTGCCAGCAGCTATCTCTCCGTGGGGGGGACTGGCTACACCTTC. This sequence encodes CASSYLSVGGTGYTF. The whole variable domain, remainder taken from reference TRBV5-5 and TRBJ1-2, is DAGVTQSPTHLIKTRGQQVTLRCSPISGHKSVSWYQQVLGQGPQFIFQYYEKEERGRGNFPDRFSARQFPNYSSELNVNALLLGDSALYLCASSYLSVGGTGYTFGSGTRLTVV.